The text below deals with one T cell receptor (beta chain). Its antigen remains unidentified. Base qualities were left out, and no much larger clone turns up one base away. Libraries were prepared through the immunoSEQ multiplex PCR assay. The multiplex PCR relied on a mix of 60 forward primers for TCR Vbeta segments and 13 reverse primers for TCR Jbeta segments. Amplification of the CDR3 region of rearranged TCR beta genes was performed with a multiplex PCR assay on genomic DNA. Amplified TCR beta libraries were sequenced as 87-base-pair reads on the Illumina HiSeq System. The original methods were these. A later analysis counted about 76 million unique TCR beta chains across the 550 to 800 repertoires, and 9 million to 14 million of these chains were shared by at least two donors. A nearest-neighbor algorithm error-corrected the raw reads and collapsed the reads into unique sequences, merging closely related sequences to remove PCR and sequencing errors. To assign V, D and J gene segments, CDR3 sequences were aligned to IMGT reference sequences. For a sequence to be retained, at least a six-nucleotide match to both a V gene segment and a J gene segment was required. A rearrangement counted as productive if the CDR3 had no stop codons and remained in frame with V and J, and every other rearrangement counted as non-productive. CDR3 was defined by IMGT convention, running from the second conserved V-encoded cysteine to the conserved J-encoded phenylalanine. The earlier analysis of some 600 of the donors excluded sequences that lacked an unambiguous match to a single V gene segment. In an earlier analysis of several hundred of the donors, V segments were called functional above 56.7% productive rearrangements and were called segregating when the between-donor standard deviation exceeded 5%. A statistical classification framework was built to diagnose cytomegalovirus status from the catalog of TCR beta chain sequences. In a later analysis, V and J genes were assigned by comparing TCR nucleotide sequences against IMGT/GENE-DB human TR gene sequences. A later analysis assigned CDR3 sequences and most-parsimonious VDJ recombination scenarios with the TCRdist pipeline. A later analysis defined each TCR beta chain by its CDR3 amino acid sequence plus V-gene family, and excluded reads lacking a unique V-gene family. As a way to deal with suspected cross-contamination and a sequencing artifact, a later analysis dropped hundreds of nucleotide sequences that were highly shared and had low generation probability. In a later analysis, a clonal expansion index was calculated for each public chain from normalized within-repertoire ranks of inferred template counts. In a later analysis, generation probabilities were computed using a VDJ recombination model fitted to out-of-frame rearrangements, and the results were checked against IGoR. In a later analysis, TCR-TCR, TCR-HLA and TCR-CMV co-occurrence was scored with hypergeometric tests, and a repertoire-size bias correction was applied to TCR pairs. False discovery rates were estimated in a later analysis by permuting HLA or CMV assignments 20 times. In a later analysis, co-occurring TCRs were grouped with DBSCAN, and TCRdist sequence similarity was added when clustering was performed within HLA-allele-positive subsets. For co-occurrence clustering, repertoires with fewer than 30,000 or more than 120,000 public chains were excluded, along with about five repertoires with anomalous nucleotide sharing. As stored in TCRdb, this immuneACCESS dataset retains in-frame rearrangements with V and J assigned. A fraction of the clones does not appear; measured against another copy, unresolved V genes explain less than half of the discrepancy, and the remainder lacks a known reason. V and J calls and clone size come straight from that table; D and trimming were deduced from the DNA. This sample holds around 100,000 clones; about 79% were observed only once. The top ten hold about 2.6% of the sample.

In total, about 650 healthy bone marrow donors made up the cohort. Cohort members were all nominally healthy when sampled, although unrecorded immune exposures were likely present. The donor tested CMV seropositive, placing the donor among the 289 seropositive members of the cohort. A peripheral blood sample was collected from each donor, and TCR beta sequencing was performed on peripheral blood mononuclear cells. Genomic DNA extraction from the blood cell samples was performed with the Qiagen DNeasy Blood Extraction Kit. CDR1 and CDR2, looked up from the germline V gene, are SGDLS and YYNGEE. Its CDR3 holds 16 amino acids, cysteine through phenylalanine. This entry keeps only the CDR3 DNA: 48 bases, framed from base 1. Between the V and J ends, shortened by 1 base and 0 bases respectively, the junction contains 13 bases. This sample was included in a study of cytomegalovirus exposure and HLA in healthy donors (dated 2017 in TCRdb). Regarding the research as a whole: According to an earlier analysis of a few hundred of the donors, 150 million to 200 million T cells yielded 120 million or so unique TCR beta sequences and 276 Gb of sequence data. An early release covering 550 to 700 HLA-typed donors comprised approximately 300 gigabases of sequencing data and approximately 80 million unique TCR sequences. Among the roughly 400 genotyped donors, approximately 77% belonged to the genetic ancestry cluster associated with self-reported Caucasian donors. The study was designed to test whether signatures of past pathogen exposure could be identified by cataloging public T cell receptors. The T cell repertoires of under 700 subjects were profiled by immunosequencing and related to cytomegalovirus serostatus. In addition to the first cohort of around 670 subjects, a separate validation cohort of 120 different subjects was used. The study combined high-throughput TCR immunosequencing, statistical association of individual TCRs with disease status, and machine learning to predict cytomegalovirus infection status. To study patterns of TCR occurrence, a later analysis re-analyzed previously published TCR beta repertoires from 500 to 850 donors and added high-resolution HLA genotyping. The later analysis used no new phenotypic data to find candidate immune exposures, relying instead on TCR beta sequences and their occurrence across donors. To decide whether each TCR beta V gene segment behaved as functional or pseudogenic, an earlier analysis of some 600 of the donors relied on high-throughput TCR beta sequencing. Donor age, sex, ethnicity and CMV serostatus were collected together with the repertoire data. A later genetic analysis used genome-wide SNP genotypes for about three fifths of the roughly 700 donors, treating that subset as a discovery cohort. Every repertoire in the discovery cohort had been generated on one and the same sequencing platform. HLA typing included class I and class II loci at four-digit resolution. The number of donors typed differed by locus, with roughly 620-630 for A, B, C, DRB1 and DQB1, about 500 for DQA1, over 600 for DPA1, and 400 to 490 for DPB1. Several DR-DQ haplotypes were handled as single units for association and clustering, since linkage in the cohort was strong. Across 398 genotyped donors of the cohort, an average of roughly 200,000 unique TCR beta nucleotide sequences per donor were sequenced, and approximately 17% of those sequences were non-productive. What the study reported, not specific to this receptor: Most CMV-associated TCR beta chains appeared to be HLA-restricted in a later analysis, and the HLA associations seemed to be driven largely by CMV exposure. Because some donors lacked HLA typing at each locus, the association tests relied only on the typed subset. A further reported finding was that TCR beta sequences accurately predicted the HLA-A and HLA-B alleles for most subjects in the first cohort. The study listed 150 to 200 TCR beta chains as associated with cytomegalovirus. Some IMGT-functional V segments, including TRBV6-2 and TRBV6-3, could not be distinguished by the 87-base-pair reads and were therefore excluded. In vitro tests confirmed that a few of the cytomegalovirus-associated TCR beta chains recognize cytomegalovirus antigens. V-gene and J-gene trimming of TCR beta chains was associated with a missense DCLRE1C variant in a later genetic analysis, and the association was replicated in an independent cohort. It was suggested by the authors that the approach could potentially be generalized to other disease states and immunological phenotypes. Assigning TCR associations to individual alleles was difficult when HLA alleles, especially DR and DQ, strongly co-occurred. Broadly in line with IMGT annotations, most TCR beta V segments showed up in productive rearrangements about 90% or about 30% of the time in an earlier analysis of 450 to 750 of the donors. Most TCR sequences were seen in very few donors, while some public TCRs were found in many individuals. In a later analysis, TCR association rates were found to vary across HLA loci, with the most associated TCRs seen for DRB1 alleles and the fewest for HLA-C alleles. A later analysis reported that several top co-occurrence clusters appeared linked to parvovirus B19, influenza, CMV and Epstein-Barr virus. In a later genetic analysis, fewer N-insertions in productive TCRs were reported among donors in an Asian-associated ancestry cluster than the approximately 670-donor mean. The presence/absence analyses assumed that sequencing depth was roughly uniform across donors, and that assumption may not be true. In a later analysis, HLA-associated TCR beta chains showed more clonal expansion and lower generation probabilities than non-associated chains that were equally common. The only immune exposure information available for the cohort was CMV serostatus. This cohort had only TCR beta chains sequenced, and the lack of alpha or paired-chain data limited which features could be detected. Fewer than 20 rarely observed V segments, including chromosome 9 orphons, were excluded from the earlier analysis of some 590 of the donors because counts were too low. A cluster of highly shared sequence variants was judged likely to represent a technical artifact of the sequencing pipeline. Correlated functional status among segregating V segments might reflect linkage disequilibrium, but an unknown experimental factor could not be ruled out. In both the original and validation cohorts, the classifier was reported to diagnose cytomegalovirus status with high specificity and sensitivity. At a false discovery rate of 0.05, a later analysis linked 16,000 or so TCR beta sequences to specific HLA alleles.

Sequencing was done on a sample of PBMCs. This receptor chain uses TRBV9 and TRBJ1-1; no D gene can be assigned with confidence. This TCR came from a man aged 45-65 years in good health and CMV-seropositive. The CDR3 amino acid sequence is: CASSVPQEGMNTEAFF. The nucleotide sequence reads as follows: TGTGCCAGCAGCGTACCTCAGGAGGGAATGAACACTGAAGCTTTCTTT. Full variable domain (CDR3 extended with the reference TRBV9 and TRBJ1-1 proteins): DSGVTQTPKHLITATGQRVTLRCSPRSGDLSVYWYQQSLDQGLQFLIQYYNGEERAKGNILERFSAQQFPDLHSELNLSSLELGDSALYFCASSVPQEGMNTEAFFGQGTRLTVV.